This section outlines one T cell receptor (beta chain) sequence together with its context. Per-base qualities were not stored, and no clone one base away is much larger. The germline V gene sets CDR1 to SGHAT and CDR2 to FQNNGV. Measured from the cysteine to the phenylalanine, the CDR3 is 14 residues long. Only the CDR3 region is kept as DNA, spanning 42 bases read in frame from base 1. Compared with germline, V lacks 5 bases and J lacks 10 bases; bases without a gene match: 6. The time point label on this specimen signifies: cells obtained before transplantation from donor or recipient. In the mixed lymphocyte reactions, roughly 200,000 CFSE-labeled pre-transplant responders were plated with roughly 200,000 irradiated violet-dye-labeled stimulators and cultured for six to seven days. After the mixed lymphocyte reaction, proliferating CD3+CD4+CFSE-low and CD3+CD8+CFSE-low responder cells were FACS-sorted on a BD Influx sorter.

The library was generated by the immunoSEQ multiplex PCR assay. For most patients, genomic DNA was isolated using the Qiagen DNeasy Blood and Tissue Kit and was shipped frozen to Adaptive Biotechnologies for TCR sequencing. For most patients, genomic DNA was subjected to high-throughput TCR-beta CDR3 sequencing by Adaptive Biotechnologies. In the paper's pipeline: Adaptive's ImmunoSEQ software was the source of the TCR sequencing data for about 18 patients, while three other patients were processed with MiXCR and VDJtools. CD4 versus CD8 sorting errors were corrected by removing sequences found in both subsets at a frequency ratio below 5:1. CDR3 nucleotide sequences shared between donor and recipient were removed because the origin of such sequences could not be assigned. At least 2-fold expansion over unstimulated cells and a minimum CFSE-low frequency of 0.002% (template counts) or 0.001% (read counts) were required for clones to be classified as alloreactive. A clone was considered mappable if detected in the sequenced pre-transplant spleen, lymph node, or MLR CFSE-low populations of the donor or recipient. Cumulative frequency of alloreactive clones was calculated as a percentage of all sequences weighted by copy number. TCRdb re-hosts the immuneACCESS table, in-frame sequences only. Its copies lack some clones; in the studies checked, an unresolved V gene accounts for under half of them, and the cause for the rest is not known. V and J calls and clone size are those listed in that table; D and trimming were worked out from the DNA. The sample table holds some 21,000 clones, of which about 55% were seen once. The ten largest account for just over 1% of the sample.

These data are taken from a study of graft-versus-host responses after intestinal transplantation (dated by TCRdb to the early 2020s). As for the study more broadly: The transplants that recipients got were multivisceral, liver-intestinal, or isolated intestinal. Rather than being sequenced by the commercial service, samples from a few later patients were sequenced in-house on an Illumina MiSeq and processed with MiXCR. All recipients received anti-thymocyte globulin induction followed by maintenance tacrolimus and steroids for two to four years. Alloreactive clones were identified by sequencing pre-transplant mixed lymphocyte reaction products and comparing them with unstimulated pre-transplant donor and recipient T cells. A peak of at least 4% donor T cells among recipient peripheral blood mononuclear cells was the definition used for donor T cell macrochimerism. Graft-versus-host and host-versus-graft alloreactive T cell clones were tracked in the graft, circulation and bone marrow after intestinal transplantation using bulk TCR-beta CDR3 sequencing. The cohort enrolled 20 to 30 intestinal transplant recipients, one of whom was a retransplant, and a few patients without pretransplant specimens were excluded.

The study at large found these results: GvH clones were detected in recipient bone marrow, and some of these GvH clones were observed earlier in ileal mucosa or blood, consistent with an intestinal mucosal origin. The relatively low number and heterogeneity of intestinal transplant patients limited the conclusions. Early after transplant, peak levels of circulating GvH clones were found to be associated with declines in HvG clones. In the allografts of patients with donor T cell macrochimerism, GvH to HvG T cell clonal ratios were high.

The sequenced sample was alloreactive CD4+ T cells from a mixed lymphocyte reaction culture, obtained before intestinal transplant. The meaning of the sample's cell subset or site label: CFSE-low proliferating T cells sorted from approximately 6-day pre-transplant mixed lymphocyte reaction (GvH or HvG direction). The sequence links TRBV11-2 to TRBJ1-6, with 9 junctional bases fitting TRBD1. The receptor was derived from a human patient who received an intestinal transplant. The DNA sequence is given as TGTGCCAGCAGCCCCCGACAGGGGGGGTCACCCCTCCACTTT. Translated, it gives CASSPRQGGSPLHF.